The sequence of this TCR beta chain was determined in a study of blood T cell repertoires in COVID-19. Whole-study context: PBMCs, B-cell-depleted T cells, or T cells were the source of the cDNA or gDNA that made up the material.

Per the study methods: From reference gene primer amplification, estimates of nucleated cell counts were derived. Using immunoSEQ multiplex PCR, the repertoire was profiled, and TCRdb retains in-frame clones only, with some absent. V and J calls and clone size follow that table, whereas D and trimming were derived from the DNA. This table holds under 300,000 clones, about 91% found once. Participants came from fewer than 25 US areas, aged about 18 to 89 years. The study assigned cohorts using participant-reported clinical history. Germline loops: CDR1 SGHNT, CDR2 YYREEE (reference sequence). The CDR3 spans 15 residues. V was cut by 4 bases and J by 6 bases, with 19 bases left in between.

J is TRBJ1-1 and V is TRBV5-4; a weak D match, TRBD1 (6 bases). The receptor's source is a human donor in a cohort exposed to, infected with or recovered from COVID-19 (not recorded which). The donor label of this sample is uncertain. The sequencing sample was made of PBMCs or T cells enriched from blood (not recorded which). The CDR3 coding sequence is TGTGCCAGCAGCCCGGCGACACAGGGTCCCGCTGAAGCTTTCTTT. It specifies CASSPATQGPAEAFF. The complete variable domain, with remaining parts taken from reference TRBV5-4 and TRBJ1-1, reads ETGVTQSPTHLIKTRGQQVTLRCSSQSGHNTVSWYQQALGQGPQFIFQYYREEENGRGNFPPRFSGLQFPNYSSELNVNALELDDSALYLCASSPATQGPAEAFFGQGTRLTVV.